A single sample gave rise to the 7 T cell receptor beta chains below, sequenced in a study of relationships among human T cell subsets. The T cell receptor alpha and beta CDR3 regions were amplified from mRNA by semiquantitative ARM-PCR. Tagged nested gene-specific primers were used first, then communal superprimers amplified exponentially. Each CDR3 protein gets one entry after TCRdb re-called the multiplex PCR reads with MiXCR. The sample contains about 8,900 distinct CDR3 sequences, 45% to 65% of which appear only once. Memory T cells were selected with anti-CD45RO beads from the CD45RA-negative fraction. Source material: memory T cells sorted from blood. The source is a middle-aged man in good health.

The V and J genes are TRBV5-1 and TRBJ1-1; D is undetermined. V lost 0 bases and J 4 bases, leaving 10 bases between the germline ends. The CDR3 loop spans 14 amino acids. Germline lookup yields CDR1 SGHRS and CDR2 YFSETQ. The CDR3 is CASSLEGDGTEAFF. CDR3 DNA: TGCGCCAGCAGCTTGGAGGGCGACGGCACTGAAGCTTTCTTT.

This clonotype occurred a few times. A read error may account for a junction end that differs from germline. The chain links TRBV27 to TRBJ2-7, with 10 positions matching TRBD1. CDR1 MNHEY and CDR2 SMNVEV come from the germline V gene (reference sequence). The length of the CDR3 is 13 residues. The CDR3 loop reads CASSFRTGGILDF. CDR3 nucleotide sequence: TGTGCCAGCAGTTTTAGGACAGGGGGAATATTGGACTTC.

The gene calls are TRBV7-8 and TRBJ2-5, with D possibly TRBD2 on 6 matching bases. Deletions cut 6 bases from V and 4 bases from J, with 18 bases between. Germline CDR1 and CDR2: SGHVS and FQNEAQ. This CDR3 is built from 15 residues. The DNA of the CDR3 is TGTGCCAGCAGGGGGAGGAGGGGAATCGTAGAGACCCAGTACTTC. This translates into CASRGRRGIVETQYF.

The chain joins TRBV10-3 to TRBJ1-5, with 10 nucleotides matching TRBD1. The V gene end was trimmed by 10 bases and the J gene end by 2 bases; junction bases not matched to a gene: 2. Germline assignment: CDR1 ENHRY and CDR2 SYGVKD. The CDR3 spans 13 residues. The chain's CDR3 is CATGQGGNQPQHF. The CDR3, as DNA: TGTGCCACTGGACAGGGGGGCAATCAGCCCCAGCATTTT.

This clonotype was observed a few times. The chain uses TRBV20-1 and TRBJ2-3; D not certain. Germline V CDR1 and CDR2: DFQATT, SNEGSKA (reference sequence). CDR3 length equals 14 residues. V gave up 5 bases and J gave up 2 bases, with 14 bases separating them. The CDR3 protein is CSALPGPTTDTQYF. The DNA for the CDR3 is TGCAGTGCTTTACCGGGTCCGACCACAGATACGCAGTATTTT.

The chain has TRBV5-1 and TRBJ2-5; D perhaps matches TRBD1 (5 bases). Per the germline V gene, CDR1 is SGHRS and CDR2 is YFSETQ. V was shortened by 2 bases and J by 4 bases, with 12 bases between the two germline ends. This CDR3 contains 14 residues. CDR3 sequence: CASSFGATAETQYF. The CDR3 coding sequence is TGCGCCAGCAGCTTTGGGGCCACGGCAGAGACCCAGTACTTC.

This chain uses TRBV7-2 with TRBJ2-7; maybe TRBD1 (5 bases). CDR1 is SGHTA, CDR2 FQGNSA, per germline. The CDR3 loop spans 15 amino acids. Trimming left V 4 bases short and J 4 bases short, with 17 bases between. CDR3 sequence: CASSSPHQGGYEQYF. DNA of the CDR3: TGTGCCAGCAGCTCCCCCCATCAGGGTGGATACGAGCAGTACTTC.